The subject of this entry is one T cell receptor (beta chain). The antigen is unknown. In the PCR, 60 Vbeta and 13 Jbeta primers were used. The protocol was immunoSEQ multiplex PCR, while the TCRdb copy is restricted to in-frame clones and leaves out a portion. Among about 140,000 clones listed, about 80% were seen once. The data stem from a study of cytomegalovirus exposure and HLA in healthy donors. Whole-study results and caveats: A later analysis found that most CMV-associated TCR beta chains appeared HLA-restricted. The authors enumerated around 150 TCR beta chains as linked to cytomegalovirus. The availability of immune exposure information extended only to CMV serostatus. Diagnosis of cytomegalovirus status made by the classifier reportedly showed high specificity and sensitivity.

The germline V gene has CDR1 SGHRS and CDR2 YFSETQ. The CDR3 spans 14 residues. V shed 7 bases and J 1 base; nucleotides not matched to a gene: 5. The gene calls are TRBV5-1 and TRBJ1-3; 7 nucleotides line up with TRBD1. The sample taken for sequencing was PBMCs. This sequence originates from a male donor in good health and CMV-seronegative. CDR3 sequence: CASSGTASGNTIYF. DNA for the CDR3: TGCGCCAGCTCCGGGACAGCTTCTGGAAACACCATATATTTT.